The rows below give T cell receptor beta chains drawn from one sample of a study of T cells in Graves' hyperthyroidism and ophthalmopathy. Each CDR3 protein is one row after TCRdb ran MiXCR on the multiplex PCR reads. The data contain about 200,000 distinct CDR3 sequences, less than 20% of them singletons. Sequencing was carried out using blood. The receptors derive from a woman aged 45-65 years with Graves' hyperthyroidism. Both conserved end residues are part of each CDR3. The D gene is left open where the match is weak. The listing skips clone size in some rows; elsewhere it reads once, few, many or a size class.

CDR3 protein: CASSYQLGLAPTFNEQFF
CDR3 DNA: TGTGCCAGCAGTTATCAATTAGGACTAGCCCCAACGTTCAATGAGCAGTTCTTC
D gene: TRBD2
V gene: TRBV6-2/TRBV6-3
J gene: TRBJ2-1
clone size: many

CDR3 protein: CAIWGQGIYGYTF
CDR3 DNA: TGTGCCATCTGGGGACAGGGGATCTATGGCTACACCTTC
D gene: TRBD1
V gene: TRBV10-3
J gene: TRBJ1-2
clone size: NA

CDR3 protein: CASSQSPGAGQPQHF
CDR3 DNA: TGTGCCAGCAGCCAATCGCCGGGGGCAGGTCAGCCCCAGCATTTT
D gene: NA
V gene: TRBV3-1
J gene: TRBJ1-5
clone size: many

CDR3 protein: CASSRAPRLAGGPSNTGELFF
CDR3 DNA: TGCGCCAGCAGCCGGGCCCCGAGACTAGCGGGAGGGCCGTCGAACACCGGGGAGCTGTTTTTT
D gene: TRBD2
V gene: TRBV5-1
J gene: TRBJ2-2
clone size: few

CDR3 protein: CSVREYYGYTF
CDR3 DNA: TGCAGTGTTCGGGAATACTATGGCTACACCTTC
D gene: NA
V gene: TRBV20-1
J gene: TRBJ1-2
clone size: many

CDR3 protein: CASSYTGQAGEAFF
CDR3 DNA: TGTGCCAGCAGTTATACCGGACAGGCCGGTGAAGCTTTCTTT
D gene: TRBD1
V gene: TRBV6-1
J gene: TRBJ1-1
clone size: NA

CDR3 protein: CASRGDGGSGELFF
CDR3 DNA: TGTGCCAGCAGAGGGGACGGCGGATCCGGGGAGCTGTTTTTT
D gene: NA
V gene: TRBV6-1
J gene: TRBJ2-2
clone size: few

CDR3 protein: CASSSGGSRYEQFF
CDR3 DNA: TGTGCCAGCAGTTCTGGCGGGAGCAGGTATGAGCAGTTCTTC
D gene: TRBD2
V gene: TRBV27
J gene: TRBJ2-1
clone size: many

CDR3 protein: CASSEWGGNTEAFF
CDR3 DNA: TGTGCCAGCAGTGAATGGGGGGGGAACACTGAAGCTTTCTTT
D gene: NA
V gene: TRBV6-1
J gene: TRBJ1-1
clone size: many

CDR3 protein: CSATDSLYGYTF
CDR3 DNA: TGCAGTGCAACCGACAGCCTCTATGGCTACACCTTC
D gene: NA
V gene: TRBV20-1
J gene: TRBJ1-2
clone size: many

CDR3 protein: CASSLGQAGGPETQYF
CDR3 DNA: TGTGCCAGCAGCCTTGGGCAAGCGGGAGGTCCGGAGACCCAGTACTTC
D gene: TRBD2
V gene: TRBV2
J gene: TRBJ2-5
clone size: many

CDR3 protein: CASLFGSGNTIYF
CDR3 DNA: TGTGCCAGCCTCTTCGGCTCTGGAAACACCATATATTTT
D gene: NA
V gene: TRBV6-1
J gene: TRBJ1-3
clone size: many

CDR3 protein: CASSHGTGTAGRPQHF
CDR3 DNA: TGTGCCAGCAGCCATGGAACCGGGACAGCGGGTAGGCCCCAGCATTTT
D gene: TRBD1
V gene: TRBV3-1
J gene: TRBJ1-5
clone size: NA

CDR3 protein: CAVAGEFNLETQYF
CDR3 DNA: TGTGCCGTCGCCGGGGAATTTAACCTAGAGACCCAGTACTTC
D gene: NA
V gene: TRBV10-3
J gene: TRBJ2-5
clone size: many

CDR3 protein: CASSPPWTSGISYEQYF
CDR3 DNA: TGTGCCAGCAGCCCCCCTTGGACTAGCGGGATTTCCTACGAGCAGTACTTC
D gene: TRBD2
V gene: TRBV11-3
J gene: TRBJ2-7
clone size: NA

CDR3 protein: CASSPQGAYEKLFF
CDR3 DNA: TGTGCCAGCAGTCCACAGGGGGCTTACGAAAAACTGTTTTTT
D gene: TRBD1
V gene: TRBV12-3/TRBV12-4
J gene: TRBJ1-4
clone size: many

CDR3 protein: CASSQLKGRGTNTEAFF
CDR3 DNA: TGCGCCAGCAGCCAACTTAAGGGGAGGGGGACGAACACTGAAGCTTTCTTT
D gene: NA
V gene: TRBV4-1
J gene: TRBJ1-1
clone size: many

CDR3 protein: CSARGVPSEQYF
CDR3 DNA: TGCAGTGCTAGGGGGGTCCCTAGCGAGCAGTACTTC
D gene: NA
V gene: TRBV20-1
J gene: TRBJ2-7
clone size: many

CDR3 protein: CASSQSTGDGNQPQHF
CDR3 DNA: TGCGCCAGCAGCCAATCGACGGGGGATGGCAATCAGCCCCAGCATTTT
D gene: NA
V gene: TRBV4-1
J gene: TRBJ1-5
clone size: few

CDR3 protein: CASSLLVGRGNEQFF
CDR3 DNA: TGTGCCAGCAGCTTACTCGTCGGGAGGGGAAATGAGCAGTTCTTC
D gene: TRBD2
V gene: TRBV11-3
J gene: TRBJ2-1
clone size: many

CDR3 protein: CASSLVRTPGGEQYF
CDR3 DNA: TGTGCCAGCAGCTTAGTTAGGACACCCGGGGGTGAGCAGTACTTC
D gene: NA
V gene: TRBV7-2
J gene: TRBJ2-7
clone size: NA

CDR3 protein: CASSSEGDGYTF
CDR3 DNA: TGTGCCAGCAGTTCAGAGGGGGACGGCTACACCTTC
D gene: NA
V gene: TRBV11-2
J gene: TRBJ1-2
clone size: many

CDR3 protein: CASSLGGSLRYEQYF
CDR3 DNA: TGTGCCAGCAGCTTAGGAGGGAGCTTACGATACGAGCAGTACTTC
D gene: NA
V gene: TRBV7-2
J gene: TRBJ2-7
clone size: many

CDR3 protein: CSANVPGQGDAGYTF
CDR3 DNA: TGCAGTGCTAACGTACCGGGACAGGGGGATGCCGGCTACACCTTC
D gene: TRBD1
V gene: TRBV20-1
J gene: TRBJ1-2
clone size: few

CDR3 protein: CASSQPTGQGLRANVLTF
CDR3 DNA: TGTGCCAGCAGTCAACCGACGGGGCAGGGCCTAAGGGCCAACGTCCTGACTTTC
D gene: NA
V gene: TRBV12-3/TRBV12-4
J gene: TRBJ2-6
clone size: many

CDR3 protein: CASSYQGQSYGYTF
CDR3 DNA: TGTGCCAGCAGTTACCAGGGACAGAGCTATGGCTACACCTTC
D gene: TRBD1
V gene: TRBV6-5
J gene: TRBJ1-2
clone size: many

CDR3 protein: CSARDRGLSEAFF
CDR3 DNA: TGCAGTGCTAGAGACAGGGGTCTATCTGAAGCTTTCTTT
D gene: NA
V gene: TRBV20-1
J gene: TRBJ1-1
clone size: many

CDR3 protein: CASSLEATRGEQYF
CDR3 DNA: TGCGCCAGCAGCTTGGAGGCTACGCGAGGCGAGCAGTACTTC
D gene: NA
V gene: TRBV5-1
J gene: TRBJ2-7
clone size: NA

CDR3 protein: CASSLSGGSYNEQFF
CDR3 DNA: TGTGCCAGCAGTTTGAGCGGGGGATCCTACAATGAGCAGTTCTTC
D gene: TRBD2
V gene: TRBV12-3/TRBV12-4
J gene: TRBJ2-1
clone size: many

CDR3 protein: CASMEGPSGLVFF
CDR3 DNA: TGTGCCAGCATGGAGGGACCCTCTGGGTTGGTGTTTTTT
D gene: NA
V gene: TRBV2
J gene: TRBJ1-4
clone size: many

CDR3 protein: CASSGRQTAYEQYF
CDR3 DNA: TGTGCCAGCAGTGGCCGACAGACCGCCTACGAGCAGTACTTC
D gene: NA
V gene: TRBV12-3/TRBV12-4
J gene: TRBJ2-7
clone size: many

CDR3 protein: CATSDLTYFEQFF
CDR3 DNA: TGTGCCACCAGTGACCTGACCTACTTCGAGCAGTTCTTC
D gene: NA
V gene: TRBV24-1
J gene: TRBJ2-1
clone size: NA

CDR3 protein: CASSLLTSGRSKETQYF
CDR3 DNA: TGTGCCAGCAGCTTATTAACTAGCGGGAGGTCTAAGGAGACCCAGTACTTC
D gene: TRBD2
V gene: TRBV7-9
J gene: TRBJ2-5
clone size: many

CDR3 protein: CASSSIGTMNTEAFF
CDR3 DNA: TGTGCCAGCAGCTCTATAGGGACCATGAACACTGAAGCTTTCTTT
D gene: NA
V gene: TRBV5-5
J gene: TRBJ1-1
clone size: NA

CDR3 protein: CASSVGGQSSYEQYF
CDR3 DNA: TGTGCCAGCAGCGTAGGGGGACAGAGCTCCTACGAGCAGTACTTC
D gene: TRBD1
V gene: TRBV9
J gene: TRBJ2-7
clone size: NA

CDR3 protein: CASSFSDGYEQYF
CDR3 DNA: TGCGCCAGCAGCTTTTCAGACGGGTACGAGCAGTACTTC
D gene: NA
V gene: TRBV5-1
J gene: TRBJ2-7
clone size: many

CDR3 protein: CASSFAGVNTEAFF
CDR3 DNA: TGTGCCAGCAGCTTCGCGGGGGTGAACACTGAAGCTTTCTTT
D gene: NA
V gene: TRBV7-9
J gene: TRBJ1-1
clone size: few

CDR3 protein: CASSLVGATYNEQFF
CDR3 DNA: TGCGCCAGCAGCTTGGTAGGGGCCACCTACAATGAGCAGTTCTTC
D gene: NA
V gene: TRBV5-1
J gene: TRBJ2-1
clone size: many

CDR3 protein: CAISDLGQVDGGTGYGYTF
CDR3 DNA: TGTGCCATCAGTGACCTCGGACAGGTTGACGGAGGGACAGGCTATGGCTACACCTTC
D gene: TRBD1
V gene: TRBV10-3
J gene: TRBJ1-2
clone size: many

CDR3 protein: CASSPLAGGPFYEQYF
CDR3 DNA: TGTGCCAGCAGCCCTTTAGCGGGAGGGCCTTTCTACGAGCAGTACTTC
D gene: TRBD2
V gene: TRBV6-2/TRBV6-3
J gene: TRBJ2-7
clone size: NA

CDR3 protein: CASSTLPQETQYF
CDR3 DNA: TGTGCCAGCAGCACCTTACCCCAAGAGACCCAGTACTTC
D gene: NA
V gene: TRBV28
J gene: TRBJ2-5
clone size: many

CDR3 protein: CSVRLGGADYGYTF
CDR3 DNA: TGCAGCGTTAGGTTGGGGGGCGCTGACTATGGCTACACCTTC
D gene: NA
V gene: TRBV29-1
J gene: TRBJ1-2
clone size: many

CDR3 protein: CASSTVGDRSYGYTF
CDR3 DNA: TGTGCCAGTAGTACCGTGGGGGACAGAAGCTATGGCTACACCTTC
D gene: TRBD1
V gene: TRBV19
J gene: TRBJ1-2
clone size: few

CDR3 protein: CSVEGQAGAQYEQYF
CDR3 DNA: TGCAGCGTCGAGGGACAGGCGGGAGCTCAATACGAGCAGTACTTC
D gene: NA
V gene: TRBV29-1
J gene: TRBJ2-7
clone size: many

CDR3 protein: CASKRGVYEQYF
CDR3 DNA: TGTGCCAGCAAGAGGGGAGTCTACGAGCAGTACTTC
D gene: NA
V gene: TRBV11-2
J gene: TRBJ2-7
clone size: many

CDR3 protein: CSARDLYDRITGELFF
CDR3 DNA: TGCAGTGCTAGAGATTTGTATGACAGGATCACCGGGGAGCTGTTTTTT
D gene: NA
V gene: TRBV20-1
J gene: TRBJ2-2
clone size: few

CDR3 protein: CASSSRAGELFF
CDR3 DNA: TGTGCCAGCAGCAGCAGGGCCGGGGAGCTGTTTTTT
D gene: NA
V gene: TRBV11-2
J gene: TRBJ2-2
clone size: NA

CDR3 protein: CASSLAGSDNQPQHF
CDR3 DNA: TGTGCCAGCAGTTTAGCAGGGTCAGATAATCAGCCCCAGCATTTT
D gene: NA
V gene: TRBV28
J gene: TRBJ1-5
clone size: few

CDR3 protein: CASSLALASFNEQFF
CDR3 DNA: TGCGCCAGCAGCTTGGCGCTGGCTAGCTTCAATGAGCAGTTCTTC
D gene: NA
V gene: TRBV5-1
J gene: TRBJ2-1
clone size: NA

CDR3 protein: CASSLARRSTDTQYF
CDR3 DNA: TGTGCCAGCAGCTTAGCTAGACGAAGCACAGATACGCAGTATTTT
D gene: NA
V gene: TRBV7-2
J gene: TRBJ2-3
clone size: many

CDR3 protein: CASSSRDGPTSPQHF
CDR3 DNA: TGTGCCAGCAGCTCGAGGGACGGGCCAACCTCGCCCCAGCATTTT
D gene: NA
V gene: TRBV3-1
J gene: TRBJ1-5
clone size: NA

CDR3 protein: CAISANTISGANVLTF
CDR3 DNA: TGTGCCATCAGTGCGAACACCATCTCTGGGGCCAACGTCCTGACTTTC
D gene: NA
V gene: TRBV10-3
J gene: TRBJ2-6
clone size: few

CDR3 protein: CASRIGTTDTQYF
CDR3 DNA: TGTGCCAGCAGAATCGGGACCACAGATACGCAGTATTTT
D gene: NA
V gene: TRBV12-3/TRBV12-4
J gene: TRBJ2-3
clone size: many

CDR3 protein: CASSLATGGETQYF
CDR3 DNA: TGCGCCAGCAGCTTGGCCACAGGGGGGGAGACCCAGTACTTC
D gene: TRBD1
V gene: TRBV5-1
J gene: TRBJ2-5
clone size: NA

CDR3 protein: CASSATGTTYNEQFF
CDR3 DNA: TGTGCCAGCAGCGCGACCGGGACTACCTACAATGAGCAGTTCTTC
D gene: TRBD2
V gene: TRBV9
J gene: TRBJ2-1
clone size: NA